This passage covers 22 T cell receptor beta chains from one sample sequenced in a study of blood T cell repertoires in COVID-19. Profiling relied on immunoSEQ multiplex PCR, and the TCRdb table lists in-frame clones only, not all of them. The data contain approximately 340,000 clones, around 83% of them seen just once; the ten biggest clones take up 2.5% to 3%. The material sequenced was peripheral blood. All receptors come from a man aged 25-40 years with active or convalescent COVID-19.

This clone was seen a handful of times. The V gene is TRBV7-9, the J gene TRBJ1-1; D is ambiguous. V was clipped by 5 bases and J by 4 bases, with 11 bases between them. The CDR3 totals 13 residues. Looked up from germline, CDR1 is SEHNR and CDR2 is FQNEAQ (reference sequence). The CDR3 nucleotides read TGTGCCAGCAGCATTGCGTCGGTCACTGAAGCTTTCTTT. Translating gives CASSIASVTEAFF.

The J gene is TRBJ2-7, the V gene TRBV7-2; D may be TRBD2 (7 bases). The CDR3 extends over 13 amino acids. The V end was cut by 5 bases, the J end by 4 bases, with 12 bases between. The germline gives CDR1 SGHTA, CDR2 FQGNSA. The CDR3: CASSERDIYEQYF. The CDR3 DNA follows: TGTGCCAGCAGCGAGCGGGACATTTACGAGCAGTACTTC.

This clone was counted a few times. The chain links TRBV29-1 to TRBJ1-4, with unresolved D. The CDR3 spans 12 residues. Deletions cut 4 bases from V and 6 bases from J, with 9 bases between. Germline V gene data show CDR1 as SQVTM and CDR2 as ANQGSEA. CDR3 sequence (DNA): TGCAGCGTTGGACCCGGGGATGAAAAACTGTTTTTT. Protein: CSVGPGDEKLFF.

This clone was detected only once. The chain carries TRBV15 and TRBJ1-6; no clear D. The CDR3 is 12 amino acids. V lost 4 bases to trimming and J lost 9 bases, with 7 bases between them. Germline V CDR1 and CDR2: LNHNV, YYDKDF (reference sequence). The CDR3 nucleotides are TGTGCCACCAGCACAGGTACTTCACCCCTCCACTTT. Amino acid sequence: CATSTGTSPLHF.

This clone was seen once. The chain recombines TRBV7-9 with TRBJ1-1; no firm D call. Trimming removed 3 bases at V and 1 base at J, with 9 bases between. There are 14 residues in the CDR3. Germline values: CDR1 SEHNR, CDR2 FQNEAQ (reference sequence). The CDR3 reads CASSFNRENTEAFF. The CDR3 DNA follows: TGTGCCAGCAGCTTCAACAGAGAGAACACTGAAGCTTTCTTT.

This chain joins TRBV12-3 or TRBV12-4 and TRBJ1-2; tentatively, D is TRBD1 (6 bases). The CDR3 is 13 amino acids. Trimming removed 4 bases from V and 3 bases from J, with 9 bases in between. CDR3 sequence (DNA): TGTGCCAGCAGTTCGACAGGCTACTATGGCTACACCTTC. Residues: CASSSTGYYGYTF.

This rearrangement joins TRBV3-1 (or the pseudogene TRBV3-2) to TRBJ1-4; D remains ambiguous. V was cut by 3 bases and J by 5 bases, with 7 bases left in between. Germline CDR1 is LGHDT and CDR2 is YNNKEL (reference sequence). This CDR3 is built from 13 residues. CDR3 residues: CASSQASNEKLFF. The CDR3, as DNA: TGTGCCAGCAGCCAGGCATCGAATGAAAAACTGTTTTTT.

The chain is built from TRBV5-1 and TRBJ1-1; no reliable D call. CDR1 is SGHRS, CDR2 YFSETQ, per germline. The CDR3 sequence is 15 residues long. V lost 0 bases, J lost 0 bases, and 9 bases lay in between. The CDR3 sequence is CASSLATHLNTEAFF. In nucleotides, the CDR3 is TGCGCCAGCAGCTTGGCGACACACTTGAACACTGAAGCTTTCTTT.

This clone was seen repeatedly, ten times or more. The J gene is TRBJ1-2, the V gene TRBV7-9, with D perhaps TRBD1 (5 bases). CDR1 is SEHNR, CDR2 FQNEAQ, per germline (reference sequence). This CDR3 contains 14 residues. V was shortened by 5 bases and J by 8 bases, with 18 bases between the two germline ends. The DNA of the CDR3 is TGTGCCAGCAGCCCAGGCAGGGAGGCCGGAGGCTACACCTTC. This sequence encodes CASSPGREAGGYTF.

The chain employs TRBV4-3 and TRBJ1-2; a possible D gene is TRBD1 (5 bases). This CDR3 is built from 14 residues. Trimming removed 0 bases at V and 10 bases at J, with 15 bases between. The V gene's germline CDR1 is LGHNA and CDR2 YSLEER. The DNA for the CDR3 is TGCGCCAGCAGCCAAGATTTAATACAGGCCCCCTACACCTTC. It encodes CASSQDLIQAPYTF.

J is TRBJ1-3 and V is TRBV6-2 or TRBV6-3; 9 bases map to TRBD1. This CDR3 is 16 amino acids long. With V trimmed by 0 bases and J by 0 bases, 0 bases remained unmatched. Germline assignment: CDR1 MNHEY and CDR2 SVGEGT. In DNA form, the CDR3 reads TGTGCCAGCAGTTACTCGACAGGGGGCTCTGGAAACACCATATATTTT. Its protein product is CASSYSTGGSGNTIYF.

This clone came up once. This rearrangement joins TRBV24-1 to TRBJ2-3; 11 bases are shared with TRBD2. The germline gives CDR1 KGHDR, CDR2 SFDVKD. With V trimmed by 7 bases and J by 0 bases, 5 bases remained unmatched. The CDR3 length is 16 residues. In DNA form, the CDR3 reads TGTGCCACCAGCCGATTAGCGGGGGGGAGCACAGATACGCAGTATTTT. Translated: CATSRLAGGSTDTQYF.

The chain carries TRBV5-1 and TRBJ2-1; 7 bases are a match to TRBD2. The CDR3 runs 17 residues. With V trimmed by 5 bases and J by 0 bases, 11 bases remained unmatched. Germline V gene data show CDR1 as SGHRS and CDR2 as YFSETQ. CDR3: CASRSLGGRSSYNEQFF. CDR3 nucleotides: TGCGCCAGCAGATCTCTGGGAGGGCGGAGCTCCTACAATGAGCAGTTCTTC. Full variable domain (rest looked up from reference TRBV5-1 and TRBJ2-1): KAGVTQTPRYLIKTRGQQVTLSCSPISGHRSVSWYQQTPGQGLQFLFEYFSETQRNKGNFPGRFSGRQFSNSRSEMNVSTLELGDSALYLCASRSLGGRSSYNEQFFGPGTRLTVL.

This clone was seen a single time. The chain recombines TRBV14 with TRBJ1-1, with a tentative D call TRBD1 (6 bases). The CDR3 loop spans 13 amino acids. V lost 4 bases, J lost 11 bases, and 17 bases lay in between. CDR1 and CDR2 from the germline V gene are SGHDN and FVKESK. CDR3 sequence: CASSPGGGSGAFF. CDR3 in DNA: TGTGCCAGCAGCCCGGGAGGGGGGTCGGGCGCTTTCTTT.

The J gene is TRBJ2-3, the V gene TRBV2; TRBD1 agrees at 11 bases. Germline V lookup: CDR1 SNHLY, CDR2 FYNNEI. The junction had 2 bases not matched to a gene; V was cut back by 6 bases and J by 12 bases. This CDR3 has 11 amino acids. CDR3: CASSGQGAQYF. The CDR3 DNA is TGTGCCAGCAGCGGACAGGGGGCTCAGTATTTT.

CDR3 sequence (DNA): TGTGCCAGCAGCCGGGCGGGACAGGGGACCAAAAACATTCAGTACTTC. This codes for CASSRAGQGTKNIQYF. The chain is built from TRBV5-4 and TRBJ2-4, with 10 bases that match TRBD1. Looked up from germline, CDR1 is SGHNT and CDR2 is YYREEE (reference sequence). J gave up 2 bases and V 4 bases, and 6 bases lay outside the gene matches. The CDR3 contains 16 residues.

The chain joins TRBV28 to TRBJ2-7; TRBD2 is a possible D gene (5 bases). Trimming took 2 bases from V and 5 from J, leaving 16 bases between them. This CDR3 comprises 15 residues. Germline assignment: CDR1 MDHEN and CDR2 SYDVKM. The CDR3 reads CASSLPSLRSHEQYF. The CDR3 DNA reads as TGTGCCAGCAGTTTACCTAGCTTACGGTCCCACGAGCAGTACTTC.

The chain carries TRBV30 and TRBJ2-5; weak D call: TRBD1 (5 bases). The CDR3 sequence is 15 residues long. From germline, CDR1 is GTSNPN and CDR2 SVGIG (reference sequence). Trimming pared 1 base from V and 4 bases from J, leaving 16 bases between. CDR3 DNA sequence: TGTGCCTGGAGTGGTGGTCCAGGGCCGGGAGAGACCCAGTACTTC. Its translation is CAWSGGPGPGETQYF.

V gene TRBV28 combines with J gene TRBJ2-5; 9 nucleotides agree with TRBD1. Looked up from germline, CDR1 is MDHEN and CDR2 is SYDVKM. The J segment lost 2 bases and the V segment lost 5 bases, leaving 6 bases of the junction unmatched. This CDR3 comprises 15 residues. DNA of the CDR3: TGTGCCAGCAGTCCACTGGGACAGGGTCAAGAGACCCAGTACTTC. Protein sequence: CASSPLGQGQETQYF. Combining the CDR3 with reference TRBV28 and TRBJ2-5 gives the whole variable domain DVKVTQSSRYLVKRTGEKVFLECVQDMDHENMFWYRQDPGLGLRLIYFSYDVKMKEKGDIPEGYSVSREKKERFSLILESASTNQTSMYLCASSPLGQGQETQYFGPGTRLLVL.

The gene calls are TRBV30 and TRBJ2-7, with D possibly being TRBD2 (5 bases). Germline CDR1 and CDR2: GTSNPN and SVGIG (reference sequence). V lost 0 bases and J 2 bases, leaving 8 bases between the germline ends. CDR3 length: 13 amino acids. In DNA, the CDR3 is TGTGCCTGGAGTGTACTAGGGCCCTACGAGCAGTACTTC. Encoded protein: CAWSVLGPYEQYF.

This clone appeared a single time. This sequence joins TRBV7-3 and TRBJ2-1; a weak D match, TRBD2 (6 bases). CDR1 is SGHTA and CDR2 is FQGTGA in the germline V gene. V dropped 5 bases and J dropped 4 bases, with 15 bases sitting between them. The CDR3 has 15 amino acids. Written as DNA, the CDR3 is TGTGCCAGCAGCCCCAACGGGGGATTTTACAATGAGCAGTTCTTC. Translated: CASSPNGGFYNEQFF.

This rearrangement joins TRBV2 to TRBJ2-5; tentative D call: TRBD2 (5 bases). Germline CDR1 reads SNHLY; CDR2 reads FYNNEI. The length of the CDR3 is 13 residues. The V end lost 5 bases, the J end lost 5 bases, and 12 bases lay between the germline ends. For the CDR3, the DNA is TGTGCCAGCAGTCGGTCGGAGCGGGAGACCCAGTACTTC. Amino acid sequence: CASSRSERETQYF.